These T cell receptor beta chains were read from a single sample in a study of T cell clones after liver transplantation. The repertoire was sequenced with immunoSEQ multiplex PCR; TCRdb's copy has only in-frame clones and lacks some. The sample carries approximately 72,000 clones, roughly 90% recorded once. The sample consisted of CD4+ T cells from blood, taken before liver transplant. These receptors were collected from a human donor who received a liver transplant. CDR3s include the opening cysteine and the closing phenylalanine or tryptophan. A D gene is named only where the DNA matches it firmly. Expanded clones are given a class, and other clones once, few, many or no size at all.

D gene,V gene,J gene,clone size,CDR3 protein,CDR3 DNA
NA,TRBV29-1,TRBJ2-7,NA,CSASVSLGDEQYF,TGCAGCGCATCCGTCTCCCTAGGTGACGAGCAGTACTTC
NA,TRBV9,TRBJ2-1,NA,CARGYPHNEQFF,TGTGCCAGAGGGTATCCGCACAATGAGCAGTTCTTC
NA,TRBV28,TRBJ1-4,NA,CASSFAGLTGEKLFF,TGTGCCAGCAGTTTCGCGGGCCTAACGGGGGAAAAACTGTTTTTT
TRBD2,TRBV7-2,TRBJ2-3,NA,CASSAASGGGDTQYF,TGTGCCAGCAGCGCAGCGAGCGGGGGGGGCGATACGCAGTATTTT
TRBD1,TRBV4-2,TRBJ1-2,few,CASSQPDRGLGGYTF,TGTGCCAGCAGCCAACCGGACAGGGGGCTAGGTGGCTACACCTTC
TRBD2,TRBV11-2,TRBJ2-1,NA,CASTPRMASGYNEQFF,TGTGCCAGCACCCCGAGGATGGCTAGCGGTTACAATGAGCAGTTCTTC
NA,TRBV6-6,TRBJ2-6,NA,CASRGSSSGANVLTF,TGTGCCAGCAGAGGATCTAGCTCTGGGGCCAACGTCCTGACTTTC
NA,TRBV10-3,TRBJ1-5,NA,CASRDVRDQPQHF,TGTGCCTCGAGGGACGTACGGGATCAGCCCCAGCATTTT
TRBD2,TRBV7-6,TRBJ2-1,NA,CASTLISGSSYNEQFF,TGTGCCAGCACTTTAATTAGCGGGAGCTCCTACAATGAGCAGTTCTTC
NA,TRBV28,TRBJ1-1,NA,CASSPTRRVPMNTEAFF,TGTGCCAGCAGTCCAACCCGCCGAGTACCAATGAACACTGAAGCTTTCTTT
TRBD1,TRBV7-9,TRBJ2-5,NA,CASSSGTGRGETQYF,TGTGCCAGCAGCTCCGGGACAGGGAGAGGAGAGACCCAGTACTTC
NA,TRBV5-1,TRBJ2-1,NA,CASSLIGESNEQFF,TGCGCCAGCAGCTTGATTGGGGAATCCAATGAGCAGTTCTTC
TRBD2,TRBV19,TRBJ2-1,NA,CASSMSSGSGSYNEQFF,TGTGCCAGTAGTATGAGTAGCGGGAGTGGTTCCTACAATGAGCAGTTCTTC
TRBD1,TRBV6-4,TRBJ2-1,NA,CASSLDRGGYNEQFF,TGTGCCAGCAGTCTAGACAGGGGAGGTTACAATGAGCAGTTCTTC
NA,TRBV2,TRBJ1-1,NA,CASRGLPNTEAFF,TGTGCCAGCAGGGGTCTACCGAACACTGAAGCTTTCTTT
NA,TRBV6-1,TRBJ2-7,NA,CASRMDSTYEQYF,TGTGCCAGCAGAATGGACAGCACCTACGAGCAGTACTTC
NA,TRBV7-9,TRBJ2-5,few,CASSPKRRLQETQYF,TGTGCCAGCAGCCCCAAGCGGCGGCTCCAAGAGACCCAGTACTTC
TRBD2,TRBV6-5,TRBJ2-5,NA,CASSYSSGKETQYF,TGTGCCAGCAGTTACTCGAGCGGGAAAGAGACCCAGTACTTC
NA,TRBV11-3,TRBJ1-2,NA,CASSQHSVYGYTF,TGTGCCAGCAGCCAACATTCGGTATATGGCTACACCTTC
TRBD1,TRBV18,TRBJ2-7,NA,CASSPLNSGTGTYEQYF,TGTGCCAGCTCACCACTAAATTCCGGGACAGGGACCTACGAGCAGTACTTC
NA,TRBV7-2,TRBJ2-7,NA,CASSLGRLYEQYF,TGTGCCAGCAGCTTAGGACGGCTTTACGAGCAGTACTTC
TRBD2,TRBV7-3,TRBJ2-3,NA,CASSLVGGRGTDTQYF,TGTGCCAGCAGCCTCGTTGGCGGGAGAGGGACAGATACGCAGTATTTT
NA,TRBV9,TRBJ1-1,NA,CASSVVDSDTEAFF,TGTGCCAGCAGCGTAGTGGATTCGGACACTGAAGCTTTCTTT
TRBD2,TRBV30,TRBJ2-7,medium-sized,CAWSSISGAYEQYF,TGTGCCTGGAGTTCGATCAGCGGGGCTTACGAGCAGTACTTC
NA,TRBV10-2,TRBJ2-7,once,CASTARSSYEQYF,TGCGCCAGCACGGCGCGCAGCTCCTACGAGCAGTACTTC
NA,TRBV4-1,TRBJ1-4,NA,CASSRTEANEKLFF,TGCGCCAGCAGCCGGACGGAAGCTAATGAAAAACTGTTTTTT
NA,TRBV4-2,TRBJ2-7,NA,CASSLRQGLDEQYF,TGTGCCAGCAGCCTCCGCCAGGGTCTCGACGAGCAGTACTTC
NA,TRBV14,TRBJ2-7,NA,CASSHGSSYEQYF,TGTGCCAGCAGCCACGGGAGCTCCTACGAGCAGTACTTC
TRBD2,TRBV4-2,TRBJ2-1,few,CASSQDLLAGRPEQFF,TGTGCCAGCAGCCAAGACCTACTAGCGGGACGTCCTGAGCAGTTCTTC
NA,TRBV5-5,TRBJ2-1,NA,CASSLTSPSYNEQFF,TGTGCCAGCAGCTTAACTAGTCCCTCCTACAATGAGCAGTTCTTC
NA,TRBV5-1,TRBJ1-4,NA,CANMRQANEKLFF,TGCGCCAACATGAGACAGGCTAATGAAAAACTGTTTTTT
NA,TRBV6-1,TRBJ2-7,NA,CASSRTSPDEQYF,TGTGCCAGCAGCCGGACATCGCCTGACGAGCAGTACTTC
TRBD2,TRBV18,TRBJ2-2,NA,CASSPIGTSGTGELFF,TGTGCCAGCTCTCCAATCGGGACTAGCGGCACCGGGGAGCTGTTTTTT
TRBD1,TRBV6-6,TRBJ2-2,NA,CASSDTQGWELFF,TGTGCCAGCAGTGACACACAGGGGTGGGAGCTGTTTTTT
NA,TRBV7-8,TRBJ2-5,NA,CASSLAGGGTQYF,TGTGCCAGCAGCTTAGCGGGAGGCGGGACCCAGTACTTC
TRBD2,TRBV5-1,TRBJ2-7,NA,CASRREGSYEQYF,TGCGCCAGCAGGCGGGAGGGATCCTACGAGCAGTACTTC
NA,TRBV19,TRBJ2-2,NA,CASENANTGELFF,TGTGCCAGTGAAAACGCGAACACCGGGGAGCTGTTTTTT
TRBD1,TRBV2,TRBJ2-3,NA,CASSEMGQGGDTQYF,TGTGCCAGCAGTGAAATGGGACAGGGGGGAGATACGCAGTATTTT
TRBD2,TRBV10-3,TRBJ2-1,NA,CAISGTSDEQFF,TGTGCCATCAGTGGGACTAGCGATGAGCAGTTCTTC
NA,TRBV7-9,TRBJ1-4,NA,CASSLAGRGANEKLFF,TGTGCCAGCAGCTTAGCAGGGAGAGGGGCTAATGAAAAACTGTTTTTT
NA,TRBV15,TRBJ1-3,NA,CATSRDQRPVGNTIYF,TGTGCCACCAGCAGAGACCAGCGACCCGTCGGAAACACCATATATTTT
NA,TRBV11-2,TRBJ2-3,NA,CASSLPGRTDTQYF,TGTGCCAGCAGCTTACCTGGACGCACAGATACGCAGTATTTT
TRBD1,TRBV2,TRBJ2-3,NA,CASTPGQGELATQYF,TGTGCCAGCACGCCGGGACAGGGAGAGTTGGCAACGCAGTATTTT
NA,TRBV27,TRBJ2-3,NA,CASSLTGRTDTQYF,TGTGCCAGCAGTCTGACAGGCAGGACAGATACGCAGTATTTT
NA,TRBV5-4,TRBJ2-3,once,CASSQVVTPDTQYF,TGTGCCAGCAGCCAGGTGGTCACCCCAGATACGCAGTATTTT
NA,TRBV2,TRBJ2-2,few,CASSLERGDTGELFF,TGTGCCAGCAGTCTAGAGAGGGGCGACACCGGGGAGCTGTTTTTT
TRBD1,TRBV7-2,TRBJ1-1,NA,CASSLILGTGDGAFF,TGTGCCAGCAGCTTAATTTTGGGGACAGGGGATGGAGCTTTCTTT
NA,TRBV25-1,TRBJ2-7,NA,CASSVFASGEQYF,TGTGCCAGCAGTGTTTTCGCCTCGGGGGAGCAGTACTTC
TRBD1,TRBV7-8,TRBJ1-5,NA,CASSPGTGINQPQHF,TGTGCCAGCAGCCCCGGGACAGGGATCAATCAGCCCCAGCATTTT
TRBD1,TRBV7-6,TRBJ2-7,NA,CASSPPGTGVTEQYF,TGTGCCAGCAGCCCCCCTGGGACAGGGGTTACCGAGCAGTACTTC
NA,TRBV21-1,TRBJ1-5,NA,CASSARGLYGNQPQHF,TGTGCCAGCAGCGCTCGGGGGCTTTATGGCAATCAGCCCCAGCATTTT
NA,TRBV28,TRBJ1-1,NA,CASSQGQDASEAFF,TGTGCCAGCTCGCAGGGGCAGGATGCTTCTGAAGCTTTCTTT
NA,TRBV19,TRBJ1-4,NA,CASSPNEKLFF,TGTGCCAGTAGTCCTAATGAAAAACTGTTTTTT
NA,TRBV18,TRBJ1-1,NA,CASSPRGVTEAFF,TGTGCCAGCTCACCAAGAGGGGTCACTGAAGCTTTCTTT
NA,TRBV28,TRBJ1-1,NA,CASEGPVNTEAFF,TGTGCCAGCGAAGGGCCCGTCAACACTGAAGCTTTCTTT
TRBD2,TRBV11-2,TRBJ2-5,NA,CASSLLAGGWGAQETQYF,TGTGCCAGCAGCTTACTAGCGGGAGGTTGGGGGGCACAAGAGACCCAGTACTTC
TRBD2,TRBV27,TRBJ2-1,NA,CASSLQTSGYNEQFF,TGTGCCAGCAGTTTACAGACTAGCGGGTACAATGAGCAGTTCTTC
TRBD2,TRBV18,TRBJ2-7,once,CASSVPGLASEQYF,TGTGCCAGCTCAGTGCCGGGACTAGCAAGCGAGCAGTACTTC
NA,TRBV5-1,TRBJ1-3,NA,CASSPSGFGDTIYF,TGCGCCAGCAGCCCGTCGGGTTTTGGGGACACCATATATTTT